A selection of T cell receptor beta chains follows, all from one sample in a study of blood T cell repertoires in COVID-19. Sequencing was performed with immunoSEQ multiplex PCR; in TCRdb, only in-frame clones are kept and a portion is missing. The table includes roughly 180,000 clones, about 88% detected once. Specimen: peripheral blood. These receptors were obtained from a woman in her 30s with active or convalescent COVID-19. Both conserved end residues are part of each CDR3. D genes are given only for firm matches. Clone size is not always given. Where it is, it says once, few, many or a class for expanded clones.

v_call: TRBV7-2; cdr3_length: 14; j_call: TRBJ2-5; d_call: -; clone_size: -; cdr3_nt: TGTGCCAGCAGCCCCCGGGGGTGGCAAGAGACCCAGTACTTC; cdr3_aa: CASSPRGWQETQYF
v_call: TRBV3-1/TRBV3-2; cdr3_length: 14; j_call: TRBJ1-1; d_call: -; clone_size: -; cdr3_nt: TGTGCCAGCAGCCCTTCTCCACAGAACACTGAAGCTTTCTTT; cdr3_aa: CASSPSPQNTEAFF
v_call: TRBV12-5; cdr3_length: 12; j_call: TRBJ1-6; d_call: -; clone_size: -; cdr3_nt: TGTGCTAGTGGGCGCCCGAATTCACCCCTCCACTTT; cdr3_aa: CASGRPNSPLHF
v_call: TRBV28; cdr3_length: 17; j_call: TRBJ1-2; d_call: -; clone_size: -; cdr3_nt: TGTGCCAGCAGGCTAAGACAGGCTAATTGGGGCAACTATGGCTACACCTTC; cdr3_aa: CASRLRQANWGNYGYTF
v_call: TRBV7-2; cdr3_length: 17; j_call: TRBJ2-5; d_call: TRBD2; clone_size: few; cdr3_nt: TGTGCCAGCAGCTTCCGACTAGCGGGGGGGCTTGGGGAGACCCAGTACTTC; cdr3_aa: CASSFRLAGGLGETQYF
v_call: TRBV29-1; cdr3_length: 16; j_call: TRBJ2-7; d_call: TRBD1; clone_size: -; cdr3_nt: TGCAGCGTTGAAGATACGGGACAGGGTTTTCCCTACGAGCAGTACTTC; cdr3_aa: CSVEDTGQGFPYEQYF
v_call: TRBV9; cdr3_length: 15; j_call: TRBJ2-7; d_call: -; clone_size: -; cdr3_nt: TGTGCCAGCAGCGTCGGGGGGACAGGAGGCTACGAGCAGTACTTC; cdr3_aa: CASSVGGTGGYEQYF
v_call: TRBV27; cdr3_length: 17; j_call: TRBJ2-3; d_call: TRBD1; clone_size: -; cdr3_nt: TGTGCCAGCAGTACTCGACAGGGGAAATTTGTTGCAGATACGCAGTATTTT; cdr3_aa: CASSTRQGKFVADTQYF
v_call: TRBV28; cdr3_length: 11; j_call: TRBJ1-5; d_call: -; clone_size: -; cdr3_nt: TGTGCCAGCAGTCCCGCGGGACCCCAGCATTTT; cdr3_aa: CASSPAGPQHF
v_call: TRBV18; cdr3_length: 15; j_call: TRBJ2-1; d_call: TRBD2; clone_size: -; cdr3_nt: TGTGCCAGCTCACCAGTAGCGGGAGGCTACAATGAGCAGTTCTTC; cdr3_aa: CASSPVAGGYNEQFF
v_call: TRBV23-1; cdr3_length: 14; j_call: TRBJ1-2; d_call: -; clone_size: -; cdr3_nt: TGCGCCAGCAGTCGGAGCAGGGGATTCTATGGCTACACCTTC; cdr3_aa: CASSRSRGFYGYTF
v_call: TRBV7-6; cdr3_length: 13; j_call: TRBJ1-2; d_call: -; clone_size: few; cdr3_nt: TGTGCCAGCAGCTTACCCGCAGGGAACGGCTACACCTTC; cdr3_aa: CASSLPAGNGYTF
v_call: TRBV28; cdr3_length: 15; j_call: TRBJ2-2; d_call: -; clone_size: -; cdr3_nt: TGTGCCAGCAGTCCCCCCGGGGCGAACACCGGGGAGCTGTTTTTT; cdr3_aa: CASSPPGANTGELFF
v_call: TRBV3-1/TRBV3-2; cdr3_length: 15; j_call: TRBJ2-2; d_call: -; clone_size: -; cdr3_nt: TGTGCCAGCAGCCTACTCGCCCCTGAGGGCGGGGAGCTGTTTTTT; cdr3_aa: CASSLLAPEGGELFF
v_call: TRBV11-2; cdr3_length: 15; j_call: TRBJ2-1; d_call: TRBD2; clone_size: -; cdr3_nt: TGTGCCAGCAGCCATGGGACTATCTCCTACAATGAGCAGTTCTTC; cdr3_aa: CASSHGTISYNEQFF
v_call: TRBV28; cdr3_length: 15; j_call: TRBJ1-4; d_call: -; clone_size: once; cdr3_nt: TGTGCCAGCAGTTTACTGGCTGCAACTAATGAAAAACTGTTTTTT; cdr3_aa: CASSLLAATNEKLFF